This T cell receptor beta chain was documented in a study of blood T cells in healthy people across ages. Overall study: Capture by template switching was about one barcoded beta molecule per two T cells. The study's findings and limits: Older age went with lower TCR beta diversity per million T cells, in a roughly linear way. Expanded clonotype changes were possibly confounded by unknown donor CMV status.

A second PCR, run for about 7 to 12 cycles, used a sample-barcoded 5' primer plus a J-beta primer mix. Each of the cDNA molecules was tagged by a template-switch adaptor with 12 random nucleotides. Each CDR3 protein gets one entry after TCRdb re-called the 5' RACE reads with MiXCR. This sample carries 1.8 million or so distinct CDR3 sequences, about two fifths of them seen once, and the ten largest clones take about 21%. In germline, CDR1 is LGHDT, CDR2 YNNKEL (reference sequence). The J segment lost 5 bases and the V segment lost 1 base, leaving 7 bases of the junction unmatched. The CDR3 is 15 amino acids. Points on this clonotype: Its antigen is unknown. With a much larger clone just one base away, this may be a read error.

Sequencing was done on a sample of blood. The TCR comes from a human donor in good health. The V gene is TRBV3-1, the J gene TRBJ2-5; TRBD2 aligns across 7 bases. The CDR3 loop is CASSQGSGEGETQYF. The CDR3 DNA follows: TGTGCCAGCAGCCAAGGGAGTGGGGAGGGGGAGACCCAGTACTTC.